This T cell receptor (beta chain) was captured in a study of blood T cells in healthy people across ages. Study-level results: Donor CMV infection status was unknown, possibly confounding age-related changes in expanded clonotypes.

Primers used in a second PCR of about 6 to 12 cycles were a sample-barcoded 5' primer and a J-beta primer mix. TCRdb reanalysed the 5' RACE reads using MiXCR and keeps one entry per CDR3 protein. The sample has some 1.4 million distinct CDR3 sequences; about 43% are singletons. As for this clonotype: No antigen is known for it.

The sample comprised blood. The receptor was derived from a woman aged 18-29 years in good health.

CDR3 amino acids: CSAPRGIETQYF. CDR3 bases: TGCAGTGCCCCCCGGGGAATAGAGACCCAGTACTTC. The chain uses TRBV20-1 and TRBJ2-5; D is possibly TRBD2 (5 bases). The CDR3 length is 12 residues. Germline CDR1 DFQATT, CDR2 SNEGSKA (reference sequence). Trimming stripped 6 bases from V and 4 bases from J, with 12 bases between.